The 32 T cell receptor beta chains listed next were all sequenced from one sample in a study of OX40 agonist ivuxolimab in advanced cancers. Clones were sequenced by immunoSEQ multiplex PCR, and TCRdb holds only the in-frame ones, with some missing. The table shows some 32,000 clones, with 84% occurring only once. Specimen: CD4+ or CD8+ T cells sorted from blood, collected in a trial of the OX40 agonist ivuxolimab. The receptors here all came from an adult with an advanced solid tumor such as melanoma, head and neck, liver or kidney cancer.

The CDR3 bases are TGTGCCACCTCGACAAGATTCTTAATCTCTGGAAACACCATATATTTT. Amino acids: CATSTRFLISGNTIYF. The J gene is TRBJ1-3, the V gene TRBV28; no reliable D call. CDR3 length: 16 amino acids. Germline V gene sequence: CDR1 MDHEN, CDR2 SYDVKM. The V and J ends lost 10 bases and 0 bases respectively, with 19 bases between them.

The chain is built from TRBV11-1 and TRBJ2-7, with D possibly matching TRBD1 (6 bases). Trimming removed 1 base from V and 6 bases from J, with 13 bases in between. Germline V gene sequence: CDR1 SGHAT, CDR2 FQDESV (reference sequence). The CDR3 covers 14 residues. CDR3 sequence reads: CASSLGLPGVEQYF. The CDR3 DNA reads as TGTGCCAGCAGCTTAGGGCTCCCAGGGGTCGAGCAGTACTTC. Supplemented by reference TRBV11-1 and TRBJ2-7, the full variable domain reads EAEVAQSPRYKITEKSQAVAFWCDPISGHATLYWYRQILGQGPELLVQFQDESVVDDSQLPKDRFSAERLKGVDSTLKIQPAELGDSAMYLCASSLGLPGVEQYFGPGTRLTVT.

The CDR3 nucleotides read TGTGCCAGCAGTGACGCGAGGGAGAAAGCCGGGGAGCTGTTTTTT. Protein product: CASSDAREKAGELFF. The chain links TRBV6-4 to TRBJ2-2; D possibly corresponds to TRBD2 (5 bases). From germline, CDR1 is MRHNA and CDR2 SNTAGT. Trimming cost V 2 bases and J 6 bases, with 13 bases left between them. The CDR3 totals 15 residues.

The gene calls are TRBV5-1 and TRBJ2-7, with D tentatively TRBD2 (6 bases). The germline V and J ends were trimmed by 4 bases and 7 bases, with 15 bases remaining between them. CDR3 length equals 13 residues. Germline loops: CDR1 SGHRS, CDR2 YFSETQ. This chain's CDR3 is CASSITGAGEQYF. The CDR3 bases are TGCGCCAGCAGCATTACAGGTGCGGGGGAGCAGTACTTC. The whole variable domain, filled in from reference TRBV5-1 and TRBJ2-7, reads KAGVTQTPRYLIKTRGQQVTLSCSPISGHRSVSWYQQTPGQGLQFLFEYFSETQRNKGNFPGRFSGRQFSNSRSEMNVSTLELGDSALYLCASSITGAGEQYFGPGTRLTVT.

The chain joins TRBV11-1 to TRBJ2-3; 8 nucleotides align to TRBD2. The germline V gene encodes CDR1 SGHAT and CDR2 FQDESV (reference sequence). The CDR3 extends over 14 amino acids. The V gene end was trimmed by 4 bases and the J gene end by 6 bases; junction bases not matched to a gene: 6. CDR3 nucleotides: TGTGCCAGCAGCTGGGGACTAGAGGGGGATACGCAGTATTTT. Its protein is CASSWGLEGDTQYF. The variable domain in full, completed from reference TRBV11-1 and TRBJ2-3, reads EAEVAQSPRYKITEKSQAVAFWCDPISGHATLYWYRQILGQGPELLVQFQDESVVDDSQLPKDRFSAERLKGVDSTLKIQPAELGDSAMYLCASSWGLEGDTQYFGPGTRLTVL.

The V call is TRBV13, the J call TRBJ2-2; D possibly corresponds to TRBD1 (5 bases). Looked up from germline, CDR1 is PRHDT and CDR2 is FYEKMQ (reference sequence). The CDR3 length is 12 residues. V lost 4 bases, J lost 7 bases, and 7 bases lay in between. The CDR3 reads CASSSQGGELFF. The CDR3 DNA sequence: TGTGCCAGCAGCTCTCAGGGCGGGGAGCTGTTTTTT.

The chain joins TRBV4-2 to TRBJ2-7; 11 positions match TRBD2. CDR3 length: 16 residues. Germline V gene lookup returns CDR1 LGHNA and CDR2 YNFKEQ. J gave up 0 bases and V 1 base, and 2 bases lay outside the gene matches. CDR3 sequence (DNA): TGTGCCAGCAGCCAAGCTAGCGGGGGGTTCTCCTACGAGCAGTACTTC. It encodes CASSQASGGFSYEQYF.

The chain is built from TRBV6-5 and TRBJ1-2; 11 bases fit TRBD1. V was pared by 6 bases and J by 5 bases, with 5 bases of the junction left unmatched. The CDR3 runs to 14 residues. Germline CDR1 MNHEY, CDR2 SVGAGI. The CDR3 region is CASSPDRGLYGYTF. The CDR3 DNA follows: TGTGCCAGCAGCCCGGACAGGGGGCTTTATGGCTACACCTTC.

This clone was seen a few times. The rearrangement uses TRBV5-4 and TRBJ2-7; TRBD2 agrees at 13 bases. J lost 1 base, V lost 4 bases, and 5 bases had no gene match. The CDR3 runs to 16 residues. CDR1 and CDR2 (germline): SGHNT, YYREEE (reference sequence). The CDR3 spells CASSGRLAGGSYEQYF. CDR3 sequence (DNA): TGTGCCAGCAGCGGCCGACTAGCGGGAGGTTCCTACGAGCAGTACTTC.

This CDR3 reads CASRTTLPDRNTEAFF. Here the CDR3 DNA reads TGTGCCAGCAGGACAACCCTACCGGACCGGAACACTGAAGCTTTCTTT. The gene calls are TRBV28 and TRBJ1-1; no clear D gene. CDR1 and CDR2 from the germline V gene are MDHEN and SYDVKM. The ends were cut back, 6 bases at V and 1 base at J, with 18 bases in the middle. The CDR3 is made up of 16 amino acids.

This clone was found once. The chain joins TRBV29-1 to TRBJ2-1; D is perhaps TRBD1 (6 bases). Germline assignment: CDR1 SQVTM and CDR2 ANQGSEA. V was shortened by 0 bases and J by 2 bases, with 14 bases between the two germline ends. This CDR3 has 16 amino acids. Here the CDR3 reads CSVEDQAQGTYNEQFF. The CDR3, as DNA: TGCAGCGTTGAAGATCAGGCACAGGGCACCTACAATGAGCAGTTCTTC.

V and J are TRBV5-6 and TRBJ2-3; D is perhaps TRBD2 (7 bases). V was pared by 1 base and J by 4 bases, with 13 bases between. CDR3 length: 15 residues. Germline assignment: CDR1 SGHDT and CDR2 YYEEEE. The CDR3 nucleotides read TGTGCCAGCAGCTTGCGGCGGGGGCTTGCAGATACGCAGTATTTT. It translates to CASSLRRGLADTQYF.

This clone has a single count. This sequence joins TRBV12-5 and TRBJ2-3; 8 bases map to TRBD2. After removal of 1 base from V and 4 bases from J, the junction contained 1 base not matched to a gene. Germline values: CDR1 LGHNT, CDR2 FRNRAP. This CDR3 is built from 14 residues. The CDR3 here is CASGLGREADTQYF. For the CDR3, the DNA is TGTGCTAGTGGTTTGGGGCGGGAGGCAGATACGCAGTATTTT.

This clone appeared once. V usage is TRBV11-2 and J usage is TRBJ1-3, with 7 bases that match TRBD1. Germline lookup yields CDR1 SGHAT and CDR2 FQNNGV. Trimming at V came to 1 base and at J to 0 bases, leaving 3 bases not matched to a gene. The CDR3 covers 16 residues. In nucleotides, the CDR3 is TGTGCCAGCAGCTTAGGGCAGGGGGACTCTGGAAACACCATATATTTT. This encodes CASSLGQGDSGNTIYF.

DNA of the CDR3: TGTGCCAGCGGACAGGGGGCTTTTCGCGAGCAGTACTTC. This gives the protein CASGQGAFREQYF. This chain links TRBV27 with TRBJ2-7, with 11 bases aligning to TRBD1. Germline CDR1 and CDR2: MNHEY and SMNVEV (reference sequence). V gave up 8 bases and J gave up 6 bases; unmatched junction bases: 6. The CDR3 contains 13 residues.

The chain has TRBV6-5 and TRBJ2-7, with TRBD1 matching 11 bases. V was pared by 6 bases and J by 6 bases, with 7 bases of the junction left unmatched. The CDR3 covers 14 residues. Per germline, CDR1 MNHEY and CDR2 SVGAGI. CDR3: CASSISGQGGEQYF. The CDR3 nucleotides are TGTGCCAGCAGCATTTCGGGACAGGGGGGCGAGCAGTACTTC.

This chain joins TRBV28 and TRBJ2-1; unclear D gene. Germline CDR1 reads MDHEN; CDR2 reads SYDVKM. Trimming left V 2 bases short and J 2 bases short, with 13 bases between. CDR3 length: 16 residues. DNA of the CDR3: TGTGCCAGCAGTTTAGTTGGAGACCTGACCTACAATGAGCAGTTCTTC. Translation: CASSLVGDLTYNEQFF.

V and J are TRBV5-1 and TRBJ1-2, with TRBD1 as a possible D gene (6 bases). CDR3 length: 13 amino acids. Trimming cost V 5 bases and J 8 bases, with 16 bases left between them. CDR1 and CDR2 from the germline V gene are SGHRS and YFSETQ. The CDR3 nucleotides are TGCGCCAGCAGGCTGAACAGGGACTGGGGCTACACCTTC. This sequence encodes CASRLNRDWGYTF.

This chain's CDR3 is CASSIFGSSYEQYF. The CDR3 DNA sequence: TGTGCCAGTAGTATCTTCGGGAGCTCCTACGAGCAGTACTTC. The rearrangement joins TRBV19 to TRBJ2-7, with D possibly being TRBD2 (6 bases). Germline V gene lookup returns CDR1 LNHDA and CDR2 SQIVND (reference sequence). The germline V and J ends were trimmed by 3 bases and 0 bases, with 9 bases remaining between them. The CDR3 totals 14 residues.

The CDR3 nucleotides read TGTGCCAGCAGCCGAGACACCTTAACTGCCTACGAGCAGTACTTC. Translated, it gives CASSRDTLTAYEQYF. J is TRBJ2-7 and V is TRBV14; D call uncertain. The V and J ends lost 4 bases and 2 bases respectively, with 15 bases between them. The germline V gene encodes CDR1 SGHDN and CDR2 FVKESK. This CDR3 is 15 amino acids long.

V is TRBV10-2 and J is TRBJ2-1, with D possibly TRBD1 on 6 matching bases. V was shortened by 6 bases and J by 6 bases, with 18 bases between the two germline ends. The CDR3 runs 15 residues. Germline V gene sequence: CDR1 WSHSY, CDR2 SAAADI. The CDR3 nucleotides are TGCGCCAGCAGAAAAGGGCTGACAGGTTTCAATGAGCAGTTCTTC. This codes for CASRKGLTGFNEQFF.

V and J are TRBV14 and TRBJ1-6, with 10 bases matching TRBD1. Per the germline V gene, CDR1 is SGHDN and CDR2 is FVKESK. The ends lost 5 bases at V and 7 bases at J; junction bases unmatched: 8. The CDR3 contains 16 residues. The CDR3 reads CASSSLRDRGNSPLHF. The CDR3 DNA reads TGTGCCAGCAGCTCACTCCGGGACAGGGGAAATTCACCCCTCCACTTT.

The CDR3 loop reads CASSPARDARRRTDTQYF. The CDR3 DNA is TGTGCCAGCAGCCCGGCCCGGGACGCCCGAAGGAGGACAGATACGCAGTATTTT. The J gene is TRBJ2-3, the V gene TRBV5-8; tentatively, D is TRBD1 or TRBD2 (5 bases each). With 4 bases removed from V and 3 bases from J, the gap between germline ends came to 24 bases. CDR1 is SGHTS and CDR2 is YDEGEE in the germline V gene. The length of the CDR3 is 18 residues.

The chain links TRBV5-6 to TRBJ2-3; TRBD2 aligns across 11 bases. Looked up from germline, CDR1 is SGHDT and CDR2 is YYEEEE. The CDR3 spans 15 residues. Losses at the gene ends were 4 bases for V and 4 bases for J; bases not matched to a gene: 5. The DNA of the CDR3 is TGTGCCAGCAGCCCTAGCGGGAGGTTGGCAGATACGCAGTATTTT. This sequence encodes CASSPSGRLADTQYF.

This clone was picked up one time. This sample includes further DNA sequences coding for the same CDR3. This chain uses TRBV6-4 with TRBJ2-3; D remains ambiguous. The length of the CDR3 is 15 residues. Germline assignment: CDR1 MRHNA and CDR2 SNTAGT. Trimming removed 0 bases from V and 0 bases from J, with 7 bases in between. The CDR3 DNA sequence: TGTGCCAGCAGTGACTCAGCAGGCAGCACAGATACGCAGTATTTT. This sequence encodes CASSDSAGSTDTQYF.

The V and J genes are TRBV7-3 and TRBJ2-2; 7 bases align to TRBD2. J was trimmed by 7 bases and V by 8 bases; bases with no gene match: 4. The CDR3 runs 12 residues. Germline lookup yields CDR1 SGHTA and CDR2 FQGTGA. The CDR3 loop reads CASSSGDGELFF. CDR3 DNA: TGTGCCAGCTCCAGCGGGGACGGGGAGCTGTTTTTT. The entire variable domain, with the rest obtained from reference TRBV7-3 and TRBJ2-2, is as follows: GAGVSQTPSNKVTEKGKYVELRCDPISGHTALYWYRQSLGQGPEFLIYFQGTGAADDSGLPNDRFFAVRPEGSVSTLKIQRTERGDSAVYLCASSSGDGELFFGEGSRLTVL.

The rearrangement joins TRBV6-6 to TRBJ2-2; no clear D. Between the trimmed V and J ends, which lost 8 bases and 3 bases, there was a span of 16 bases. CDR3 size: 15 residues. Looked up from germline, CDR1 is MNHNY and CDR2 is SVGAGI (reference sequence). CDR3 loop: CASYQLRRDTGELFF. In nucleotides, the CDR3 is TGTGCCAGCTACCAACTCCGACGGGACACCGGGGAGCTGTTTTTT.

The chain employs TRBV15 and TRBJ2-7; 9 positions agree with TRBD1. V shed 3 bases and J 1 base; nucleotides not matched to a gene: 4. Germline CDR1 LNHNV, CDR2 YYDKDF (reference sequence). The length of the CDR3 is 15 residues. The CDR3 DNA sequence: TGTGCCACCAGCAGGTACAGGGGGCCATCCTACGAGCAGTACTTC. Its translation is CATSRYRGPSYEQYF.

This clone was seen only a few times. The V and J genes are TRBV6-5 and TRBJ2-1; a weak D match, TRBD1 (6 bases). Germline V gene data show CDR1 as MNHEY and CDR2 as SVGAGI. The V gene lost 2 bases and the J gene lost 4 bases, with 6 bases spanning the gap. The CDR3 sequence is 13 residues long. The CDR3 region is CASSYGQYNEQFF. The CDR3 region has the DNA TGTGCCAGCAGTTACGGACAGTACAATGAGCAGTTCTTC.

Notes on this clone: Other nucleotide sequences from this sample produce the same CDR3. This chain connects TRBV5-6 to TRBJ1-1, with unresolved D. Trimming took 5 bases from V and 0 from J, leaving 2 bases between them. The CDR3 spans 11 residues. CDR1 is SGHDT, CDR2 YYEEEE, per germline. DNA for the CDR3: TGTGCCAGCAGTTTGAACACTGAAGCTTTCTTT. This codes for CASSLNTEAFF.

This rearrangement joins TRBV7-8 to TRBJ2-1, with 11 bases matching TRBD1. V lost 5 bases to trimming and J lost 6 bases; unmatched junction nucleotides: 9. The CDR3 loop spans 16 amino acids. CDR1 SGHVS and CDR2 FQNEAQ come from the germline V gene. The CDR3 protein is CASSAYRDRGINEQFF. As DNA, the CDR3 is TGTGCCAGCAGCGCTTACCGGGACAGGGGGATCAATGAGCAGTTCTTC.

The DNA for the CDR3 is TGTGCCATCAGAGATACCCCTCTGGACAGTCAAGAGACCCAGTACTTC. Protein sequence: CAIRDTPLDSQETQYF. V and J are TRBV10-3 and TRBJ2-5, with D maybe TRBD1 (6 bases). This CDR3 comprises 16 residues. Trimming cost V 6 bases and J 2 bases, with 19 bases left between them. Germline CDR1 and CDR2: ENHRY and SYGVKD.